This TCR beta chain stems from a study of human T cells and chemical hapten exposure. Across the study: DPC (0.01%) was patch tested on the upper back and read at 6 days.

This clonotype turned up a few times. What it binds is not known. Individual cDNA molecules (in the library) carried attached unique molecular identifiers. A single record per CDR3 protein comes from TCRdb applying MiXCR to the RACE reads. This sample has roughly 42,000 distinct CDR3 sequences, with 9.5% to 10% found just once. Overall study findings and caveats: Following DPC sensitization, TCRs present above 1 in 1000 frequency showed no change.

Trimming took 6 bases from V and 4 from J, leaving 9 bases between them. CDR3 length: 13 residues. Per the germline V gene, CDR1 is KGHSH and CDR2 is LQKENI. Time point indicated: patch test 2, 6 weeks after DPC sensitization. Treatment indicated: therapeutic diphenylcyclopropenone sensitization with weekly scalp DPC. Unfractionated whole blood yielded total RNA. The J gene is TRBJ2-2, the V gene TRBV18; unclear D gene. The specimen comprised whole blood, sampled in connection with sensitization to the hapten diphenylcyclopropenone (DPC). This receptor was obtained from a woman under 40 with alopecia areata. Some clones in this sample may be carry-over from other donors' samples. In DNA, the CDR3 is TGTGCCAGCTCCCCATCCAGCACCGGGGAGCTGTTTTTT. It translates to CASSPSSTGELFF.